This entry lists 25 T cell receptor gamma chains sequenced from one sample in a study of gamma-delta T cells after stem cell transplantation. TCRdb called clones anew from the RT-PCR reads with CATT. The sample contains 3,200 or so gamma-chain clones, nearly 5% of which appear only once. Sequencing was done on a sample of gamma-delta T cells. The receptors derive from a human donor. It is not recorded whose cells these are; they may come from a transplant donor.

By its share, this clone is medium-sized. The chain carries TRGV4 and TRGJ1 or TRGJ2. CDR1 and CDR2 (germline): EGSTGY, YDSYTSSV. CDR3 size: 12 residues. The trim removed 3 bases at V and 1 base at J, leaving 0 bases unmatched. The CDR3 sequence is CATWDNYYKKLF. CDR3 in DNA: TGTGCCACCTGGGATAATTATTATAAGAAACTCTTT.

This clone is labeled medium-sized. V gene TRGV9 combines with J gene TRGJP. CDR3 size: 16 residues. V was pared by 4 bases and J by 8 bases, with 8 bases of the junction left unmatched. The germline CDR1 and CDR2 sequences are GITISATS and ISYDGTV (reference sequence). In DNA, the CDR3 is TGTGCCTTGTGGGACCAACTCCAGTTGGGCAAAAAAATCAAGGTATTT. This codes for CALWDQLQLGKKIKVF.

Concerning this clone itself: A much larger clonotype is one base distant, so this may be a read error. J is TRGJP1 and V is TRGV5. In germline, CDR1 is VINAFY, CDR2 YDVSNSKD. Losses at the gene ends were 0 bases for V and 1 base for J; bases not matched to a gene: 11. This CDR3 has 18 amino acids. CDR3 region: CATWDRPPLLTTGWFKIF. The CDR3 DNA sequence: TGTGCCACCTGGGACAGGCCTCCCCTCCTTACCACTGGTTGGTTCAAGATATTT.

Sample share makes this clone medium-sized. CDR3 DNA: TGTGCCACCTGGGCTAATTATTATAAGAAACTCTTT. Its translation is CATWANYYKKLF. J is TRGJ1 or TRGJ2 and V is TRGV4. Trimming took 5 bases from V and 1 from J; bases not matched to a gene: 2. The CDR3 runs to 12 residues. Germline V lookup: CDR1 EGSTGY, CDR2 YDSYTSSV.

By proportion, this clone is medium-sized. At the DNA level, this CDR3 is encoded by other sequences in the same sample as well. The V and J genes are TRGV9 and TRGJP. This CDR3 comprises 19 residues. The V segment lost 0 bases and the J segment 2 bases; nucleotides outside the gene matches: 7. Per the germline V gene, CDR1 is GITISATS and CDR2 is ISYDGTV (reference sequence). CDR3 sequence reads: CALWEVPRRQELGKKIKVF. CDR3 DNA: TGTGCCTTGTGGGAGGTGCCCCGCCGGCAAGAGTTGGGCAAAAAAATCAAGGTATTT.

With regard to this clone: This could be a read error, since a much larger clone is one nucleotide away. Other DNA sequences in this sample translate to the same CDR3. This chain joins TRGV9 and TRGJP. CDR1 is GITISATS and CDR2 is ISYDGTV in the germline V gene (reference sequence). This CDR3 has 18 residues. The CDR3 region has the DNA TGTGCCTTGTGGGACCCGACCTACCAAGAGTTAGGCAAAAAAATCAAGGTATTT. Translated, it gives CALWDPTYQELGKKIKVF.

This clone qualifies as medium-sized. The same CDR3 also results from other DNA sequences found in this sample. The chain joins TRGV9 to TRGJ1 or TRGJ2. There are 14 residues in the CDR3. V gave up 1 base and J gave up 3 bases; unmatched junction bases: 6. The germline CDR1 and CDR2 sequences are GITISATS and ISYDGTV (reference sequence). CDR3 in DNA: TGTGCCTTGTGGGAGGTCCTTTTTTATTATAAGAAACTCTTT. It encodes CALWEVLFYYKKLF.

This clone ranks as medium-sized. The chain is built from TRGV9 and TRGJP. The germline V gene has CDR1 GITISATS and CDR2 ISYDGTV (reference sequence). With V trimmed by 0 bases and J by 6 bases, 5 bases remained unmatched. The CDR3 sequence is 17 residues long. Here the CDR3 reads CALWEVRSELGKKIKVF. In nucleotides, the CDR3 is TGTGCCTTGTGGGAGGTGCGTTCAGAGTTGGGCAAAAAAATCAAGGTATTT.

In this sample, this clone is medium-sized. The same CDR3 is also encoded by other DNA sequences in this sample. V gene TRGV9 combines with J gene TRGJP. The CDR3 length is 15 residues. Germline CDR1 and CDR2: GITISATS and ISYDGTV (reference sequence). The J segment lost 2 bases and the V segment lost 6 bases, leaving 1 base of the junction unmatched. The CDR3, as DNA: TGTGCCTTGTGGAGGCAAGAGTTGGGCAAAAAAATCAAGGTATTT. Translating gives CALWRQELGKKIKVF.

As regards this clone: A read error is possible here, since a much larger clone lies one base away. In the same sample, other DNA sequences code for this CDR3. CDR3 loop: CALWEAYRWSVGKKIKVF. CDR3 bases: TGCGCCTTGTGGGAGGCATATAGATGGTCGGTGGGCAAAAAAATCAAGGTATTT. This chain joins TRGV9 and TRGJP. The CDR3 runs to 18 residues. Germline V lookup: CDR1 GITISATS, CDR2 ISYDGTV (reference sequence).

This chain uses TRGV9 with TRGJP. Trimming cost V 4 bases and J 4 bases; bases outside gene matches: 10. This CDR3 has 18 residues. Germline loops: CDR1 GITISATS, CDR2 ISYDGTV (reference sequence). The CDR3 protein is CALWDQERQELGKKIKVF. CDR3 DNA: TGTGCCTTGTGGGACCAGGAAAGACAAGAGTTGGGCAAAAAAATCAAGGTATTT.

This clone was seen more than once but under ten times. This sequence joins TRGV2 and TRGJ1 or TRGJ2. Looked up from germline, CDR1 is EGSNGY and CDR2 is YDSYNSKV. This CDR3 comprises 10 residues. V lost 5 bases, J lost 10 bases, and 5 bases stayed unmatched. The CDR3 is CATWGYKKLF. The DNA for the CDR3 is TGTGCCACCTGGGGCTACAAGAAACTCTTT.

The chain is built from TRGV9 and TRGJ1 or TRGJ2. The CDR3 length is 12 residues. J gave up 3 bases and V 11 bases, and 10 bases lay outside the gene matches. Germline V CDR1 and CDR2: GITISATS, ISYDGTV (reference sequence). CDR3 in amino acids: CASSGCYYKKLF. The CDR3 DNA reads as TGTGCCTCCTCAGGATGTTATTATAAGAAACTCTTT.

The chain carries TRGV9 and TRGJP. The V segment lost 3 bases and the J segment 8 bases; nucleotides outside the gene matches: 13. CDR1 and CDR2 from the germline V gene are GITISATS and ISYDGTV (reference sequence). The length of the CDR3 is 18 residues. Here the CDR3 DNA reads TGTGCCTTGTGGGAGAGTGTCCCATCTAAGTTGGGCAAAAAAATCAAGGTATTT. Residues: CALWESVPSKLGKKIKVF.

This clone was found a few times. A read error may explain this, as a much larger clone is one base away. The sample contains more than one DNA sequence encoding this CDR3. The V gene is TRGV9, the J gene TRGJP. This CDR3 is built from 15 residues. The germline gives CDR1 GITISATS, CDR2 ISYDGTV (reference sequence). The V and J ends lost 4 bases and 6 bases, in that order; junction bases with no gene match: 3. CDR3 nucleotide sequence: TGTGCCTTGTGGGAAGGAGAGTTGGGCAAAAAAATCAAGGTATTT. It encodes CALWEGELGKKIKVF.

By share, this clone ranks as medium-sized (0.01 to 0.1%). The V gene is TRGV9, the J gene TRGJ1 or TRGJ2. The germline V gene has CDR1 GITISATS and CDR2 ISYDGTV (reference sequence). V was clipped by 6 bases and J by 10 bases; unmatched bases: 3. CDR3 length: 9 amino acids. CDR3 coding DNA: TGTGCCTTGTGGTTCAAGAAACTCTTT. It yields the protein CALWFKKLF.

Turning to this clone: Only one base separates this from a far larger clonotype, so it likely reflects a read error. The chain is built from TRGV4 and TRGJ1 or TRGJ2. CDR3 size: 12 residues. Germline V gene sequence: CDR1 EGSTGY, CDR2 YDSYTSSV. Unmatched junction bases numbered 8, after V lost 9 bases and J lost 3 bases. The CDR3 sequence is CATVGVYYKKLF. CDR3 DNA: TGTGCCACCGTCGGGGTTTATTATAAGAAACTCTTT.

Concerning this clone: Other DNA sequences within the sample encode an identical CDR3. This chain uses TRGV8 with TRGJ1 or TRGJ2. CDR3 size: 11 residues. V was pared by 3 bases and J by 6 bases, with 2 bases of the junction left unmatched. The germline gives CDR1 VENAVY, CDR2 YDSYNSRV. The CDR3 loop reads CATWDRYKKLF. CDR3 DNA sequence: TGTGCCACCTGGGATCGTTATAAGAAACTCTTT.

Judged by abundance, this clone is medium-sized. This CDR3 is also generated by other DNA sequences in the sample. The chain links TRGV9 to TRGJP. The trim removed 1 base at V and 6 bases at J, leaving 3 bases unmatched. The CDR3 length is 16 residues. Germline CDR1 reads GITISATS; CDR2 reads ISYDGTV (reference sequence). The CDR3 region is CALWEVLELGKKIKVF. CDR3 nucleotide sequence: TGTGCCTTGTGGGAGGTTTTAGAGTTGGGCAAAAAAATCAAGGTATTT.

The DNA of the CDR3 is TGTGCCTTGTGGGAGATGCATGAAGGGCCTAAGAAACTCTTT. It yields the protein CALWEMHEGPKKLF. The chain carries TRGV9 and TRGJ1 or TRGJ2. The germline gives CDR1 GITISATS, CDR2 ISYDGTV (reference sequence). The CDR3 sequence is 14 residues long. V lost 3 bases and J lost 9; bases outside the gene matches: 14.

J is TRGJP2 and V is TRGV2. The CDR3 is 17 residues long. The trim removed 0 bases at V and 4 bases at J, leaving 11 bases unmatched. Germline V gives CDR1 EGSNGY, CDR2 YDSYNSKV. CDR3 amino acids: CATWDGTSPASDWIKTF. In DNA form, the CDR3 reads TGTGCCACCTGGGACGGGACCTCGCCCGCTAGTGATTGGATCAAGACGTTT.

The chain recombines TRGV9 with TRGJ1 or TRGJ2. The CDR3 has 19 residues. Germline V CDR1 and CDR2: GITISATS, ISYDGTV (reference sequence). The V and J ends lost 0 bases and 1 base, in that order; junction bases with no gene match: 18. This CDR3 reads CALWEVQNPPPGNYYKKLF. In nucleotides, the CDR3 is TGTGCCTTGTGGGAGGTGCAGAATCCCCCCCCGGGAAATTATTATAAGAAACTCTTT.

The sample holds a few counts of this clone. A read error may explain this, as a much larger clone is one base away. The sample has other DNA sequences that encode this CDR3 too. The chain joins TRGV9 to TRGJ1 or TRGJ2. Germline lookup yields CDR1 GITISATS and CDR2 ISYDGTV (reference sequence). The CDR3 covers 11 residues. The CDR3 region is CALWVAYKKLF. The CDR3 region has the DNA TGCGCCTTGTGGGTGGCTTATAAGAAACTCTTT.

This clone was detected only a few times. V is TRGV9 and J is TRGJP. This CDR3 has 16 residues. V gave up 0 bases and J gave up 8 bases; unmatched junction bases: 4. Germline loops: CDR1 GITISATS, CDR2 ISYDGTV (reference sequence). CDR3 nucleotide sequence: TGTGCCTTGTGGGAGGTGGTTAAGTTGGGCAAAAAAATCAAGGTATTT. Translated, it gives CALWEVVKLGKKIKVF.

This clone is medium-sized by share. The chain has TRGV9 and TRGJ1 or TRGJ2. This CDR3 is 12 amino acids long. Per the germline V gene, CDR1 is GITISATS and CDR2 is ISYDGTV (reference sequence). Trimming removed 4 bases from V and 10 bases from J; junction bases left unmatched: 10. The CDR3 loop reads CALWEKGGKKLF. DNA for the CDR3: TGTGCCTTGTGGGAAAAAGGGGGGAAGAAACTCTTT.